These T cell receptor beta chains were read from a single sample in a study of T cell responses to AZD1222 COVID-19 vaccine. Produced via immunoSEQ multiplex PCR; TCRdb's table is partial and in-frame only. The data contain some 60,000 clones, 86% of them singletons. This sample comprised peripheral blood, obtained 28 days after the second AZD1222 dose. The source of these receptors is an adult who received the AZD1222 COVID-19 vaccine. Each CDR3 is given with its conserved first and last residue. Each record gives: D gene, clone size, V gene, J gene, CDR3 DNA, CDR3 protein. A D gene is named only where the DNA matches it firmly. Expanded clones get a size class; other rows say once, few or many, or leave the size out.

>.|.|TRBV9|TRBJ2-7
TGTGCCAGCAGCGTAGAAGTCTCCACCGAGCAGTACTTC
CASSVEVSTEQYF
>.|.|TRBV7-2|TRBJ2-3
TGTGCCAGCAGCCCAACGGGGACAGATACGCAGTATTTT
CASSPTGTDTQYF
>TRBD2|.|TRBV24-1|TRBJ2-1
TGTGCCACCAGTGACGCGGGACTAGCGGGAGGAAATGAGCAGTTCTTC
CATSDAGLAGGNEQFF
>.|.|TRBV6-5|TRBJ2-3
TGTGCCAGCAGTTACGATGACCGAGCCAGAACGCAGTATTTT
CASSYDDRARTQYF
>TRBD1|few|TRBV7-8|TRBJ1-2
TGTGCCAGCAGCTCCCACAGGGGGCCTTTTTTCTATGGCTACACCTTC
CASSSHRGPFFYGYTF
>.|few|TRBV3-1/TRBV3-2|TRBJ1-2
TGTGCCAGCGGGCGCGGGGGGCCTGGAGGCTACACCTTC
CASGRGGPGGYTF
>.|few|TRBV14|TRBJ2-3
TGTGCCAGCAGCCAAGGGCAGGTTAATACGCAGTATTTT
CASSQGQVNTQYF
>.|.|TRBV27|TRBJ2-4
TGTGCCAGCAGTTCGGGGGGCGTCCCCCACACAAACATTCAGTACTTC
CASSSGGVPHTNIQYF
>.|.|TRBV4-3|TRBJ1-3
TGCGCCAGCAGCCAAGGGGACGGAAAAAGGAACACCATATATTTT
CASSQGDGKRNTIYF
>.|.|TRBV19|TRBJ1-5
TGTGCCAGTACAAAGGGAGGCAATCAGCCCCAGCATTTT
CASTKGGNQPQHF
>TRBD2|.|TRBV5-4|TRBJ2-3
TGTGCCAGCAGCTTAACTAGCGGGGTAGCTGATACGCAGTATTTT
CASSLTSGVADTQYF
>.|.|TRBV20-1|TRBJ1-5
TGCAGTGCCAGTTTGGGAGGGAGCTCTCAGCCCCAGCATTTT
CSASLGGSSQPQHF
>.|medium-sized|TRBV18|TRBJ1-4
TGTGCCAGCTCACCACCGGCAGATGAAAAACTGTTTTTT
CASSPPADEKLFF
>TRBD1|.|TRBV11-1|TRBJ2-7
TGTGCCAGCAGCTCCCGGACAGGGTCCTACGAGCAGTACTTC
CASSSRTGSYEQYF
>.|.|TRBV18|TRBJ2-5
TGTGCCAGCTCACCACCGACAGAAAGGGGAGAGACCCAGTACTTC
CASSPPTERGETQYF